This TCR beta chain was recorded in a study of Graves' ophthalmopathy and Graves' hyperthyroidism. Whole-study results and caveats: With 60% to 71% sensitivity and roughly 76% specificity, the model predicted ophthalmopathy progression.

Certain patients, namely those with other autoimmune diseases, uncontrolled infections, pregnancy or lactation, were excluded. Clinicians diagnosed using symptoms, serum thyroxine, TRAb, thyroid ultrasound and orbital computed tomography. The authors amplified TCR beta CDR3 regions, and they did so from RNA transcripts for repertoire sequencing. RT-PCR in the first round used HTBI primers; a second-round multiplex PCR followed. MiXCR, applied by TCRdb to the multiplex PCR reads, yields one record per CDR3 protein. The table records 900,000 to 1,200,000 distinct CDR3 sequences, 35% to 40% of them present only once. The CDR3 sequence is 14 residues long. V lost 4 bases and J lost 10, with 20 bases in between. The germline V gene has CDR1 SGDLS and CDR2 YYNGEE. About this clonotype itself: What it recognizes is unknown.

The TCR comes from an adult man with Graves' hyperthyroidism. J is TRBJ1-1 and V is TRBV9; TRBD1 is a possible D gene (5 bases). The sample was peripheral blood or thyroid tissue (not recorded which). CDR3 bases: TGTGCCAGCAGCCAAGATTTCGGAGGGGATGGAGCTTTCTTT. Amino acids: CASSQDFGGDGAFF. The full variable domain, its missing parts supplied by reference TRBV9 and TRBJ1-1, is DSGVTQTPKHLITATGQRVTLRCSPRSGDLSVYWYQQSLDQGLQFLIQYYNGEERAKGNILERFSAQQFPDLHSELNLSSLELGDSALYFCASSQDFGGDGAFFGQGTRLTVV.